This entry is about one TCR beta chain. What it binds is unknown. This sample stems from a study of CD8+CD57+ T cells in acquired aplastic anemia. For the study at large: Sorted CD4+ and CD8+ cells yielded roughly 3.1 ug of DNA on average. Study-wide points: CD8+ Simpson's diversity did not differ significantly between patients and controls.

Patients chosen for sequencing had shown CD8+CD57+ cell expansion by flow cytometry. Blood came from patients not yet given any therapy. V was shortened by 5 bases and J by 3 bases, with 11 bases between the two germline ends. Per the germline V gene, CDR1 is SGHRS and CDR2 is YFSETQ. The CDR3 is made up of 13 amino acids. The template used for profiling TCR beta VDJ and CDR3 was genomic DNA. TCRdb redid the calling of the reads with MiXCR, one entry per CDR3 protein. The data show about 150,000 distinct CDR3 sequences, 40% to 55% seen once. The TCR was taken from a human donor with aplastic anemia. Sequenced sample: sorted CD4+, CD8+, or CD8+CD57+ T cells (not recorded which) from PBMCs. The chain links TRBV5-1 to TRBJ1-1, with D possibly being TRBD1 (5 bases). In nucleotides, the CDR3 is TGCGCCAGCAGACGGGACGGCGACACTGAAGCTTTCTTT. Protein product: CASRRDGDTEAFF.